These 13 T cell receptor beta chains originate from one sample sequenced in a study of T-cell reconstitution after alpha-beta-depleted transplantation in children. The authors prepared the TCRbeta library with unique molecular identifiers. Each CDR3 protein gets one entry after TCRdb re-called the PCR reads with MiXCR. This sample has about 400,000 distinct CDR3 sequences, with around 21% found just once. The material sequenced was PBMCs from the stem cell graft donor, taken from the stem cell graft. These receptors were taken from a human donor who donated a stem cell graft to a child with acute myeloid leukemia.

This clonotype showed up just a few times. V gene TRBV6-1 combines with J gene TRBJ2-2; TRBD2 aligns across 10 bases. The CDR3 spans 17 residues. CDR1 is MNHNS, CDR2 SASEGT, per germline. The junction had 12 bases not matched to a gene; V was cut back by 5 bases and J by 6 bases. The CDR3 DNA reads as TGTGCCAGCAGTCAAGTACTAGCGGGGATAAGGCCCGGGGAGCTGTTTTTT. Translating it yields CASSQVLAGIRPGELFF.

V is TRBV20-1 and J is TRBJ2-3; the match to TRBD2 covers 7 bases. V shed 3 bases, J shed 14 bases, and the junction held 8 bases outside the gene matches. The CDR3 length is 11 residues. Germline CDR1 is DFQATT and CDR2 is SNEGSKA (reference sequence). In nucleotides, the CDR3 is TGCAGTGCTAGTGGACTAGGTCATGGGTATTTT. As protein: CSASGLGHGYF.

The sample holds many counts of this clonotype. For the CDR3, the DNA is TGCAGCGGGTGGGACAACAATGAGCAGTTCTTC. Residues: CSGWDNNEQFF. This chain connects TRBV29-1 to TRBJ2-1; D might be TRBD1 (6 bases). The length of the CDR3 is 11 residues. Germline-derived CDR1 and CDR2 are SQVTM and ANQGSEA. Trimming took off 7 bases at V and 5 bases at J, with 9 bases between the two ends.

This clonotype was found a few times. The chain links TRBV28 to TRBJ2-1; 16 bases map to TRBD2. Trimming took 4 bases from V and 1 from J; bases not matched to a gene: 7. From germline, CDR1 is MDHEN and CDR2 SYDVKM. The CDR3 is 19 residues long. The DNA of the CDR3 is TGTGCCAGCAGTTCCCCGGGACTAGCGGGAGGGGTGTCCTACAATGAGCAGTTCTTC. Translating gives CASSSPGLAGGVSYNEQFF.

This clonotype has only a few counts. CDR3: CASSLWGGDTEAFF. The CDR3 region has the DNA TGTGCCAGCAGCTTGTGGGGGGGGGACACTGAAGCTTTCTTT. V is TRBV7-9 and J is TRBJ1-1; TRBD1 is a possible D gene (5 bases). CDR1 and CDR2 from the germline V gene are SEHNR and FQNEAQ (reference sequence). This CDR3 is built from 14 residues. V was cut by 3 bases and J by 3 bases, with 11 bases left in between.

CDR3 in amino acids: CASSEEGFTGGTWEQYF. CDR3 nucleotide sequence: TGTGCCAGCAGTGAAGAAGGGTTCACAGGGGGTACGTGGGAGCAGTACTTC. This chain uses TRBV25-1 with TRBJ2-7; 8 bases are shared with TRBD1. Germline V gene data show CDR1 as MGHDK and CDR2 as SYGVNS. There are 17 residues in the CDR3. Trimming removed 2 bases from V and 7 bases from J; junction bases left unmatched: 16.

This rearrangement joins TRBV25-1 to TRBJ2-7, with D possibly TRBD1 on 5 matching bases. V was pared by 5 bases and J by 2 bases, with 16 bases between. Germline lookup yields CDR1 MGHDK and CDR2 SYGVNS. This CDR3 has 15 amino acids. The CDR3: CASSHDSLDPYEQYF. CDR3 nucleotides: TGTGCCAGCAGTCACGACAGTTTGGACCCCTACGAGCAGTACTTC.

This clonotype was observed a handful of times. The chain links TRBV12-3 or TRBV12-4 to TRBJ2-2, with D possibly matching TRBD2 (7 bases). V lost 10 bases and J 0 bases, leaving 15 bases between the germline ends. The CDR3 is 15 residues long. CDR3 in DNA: TGTGCCATCAAGAGCGGGACACCGAACACCGGGGAGCTGTTTTTT. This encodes CAIKSGTPNTGELFF.

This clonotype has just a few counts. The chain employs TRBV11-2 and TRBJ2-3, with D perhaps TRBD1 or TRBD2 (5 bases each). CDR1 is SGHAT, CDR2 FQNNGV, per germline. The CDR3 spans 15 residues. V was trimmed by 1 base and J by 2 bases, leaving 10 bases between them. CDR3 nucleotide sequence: TGTGCCAGCAGCTTAGTCTCCGGGACCACAGATACGCAGTATTTT. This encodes CASSLVSGTTDTQYF.

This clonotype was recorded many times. The CDR3 protein is CATSVQGSEAGELFF. The CDR3 nucleotides are TGTGCCACCAGTGTGCAGGGAAGTGAGGCCGGGGAGCTGTTTTTT. The chain combines TRBV24-1 with TRBJ2-2; TRBD1 is a possible D gene (5 bases). Germline assignment: CDR1 KGHDR and CDR2 SFDVKD. CDR3 length equals 15 residues. Deletions cut 5 bases from V and 6 bases from J, with 15 bases between.

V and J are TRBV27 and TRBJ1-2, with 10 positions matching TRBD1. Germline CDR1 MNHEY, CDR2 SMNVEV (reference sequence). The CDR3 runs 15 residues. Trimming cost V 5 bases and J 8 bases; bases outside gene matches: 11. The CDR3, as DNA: TGTGCCAGCAGTATCACGGGACAGGGGACTCGGGGCTACACCTTC. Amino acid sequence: CASSITGQGTRGYTF.

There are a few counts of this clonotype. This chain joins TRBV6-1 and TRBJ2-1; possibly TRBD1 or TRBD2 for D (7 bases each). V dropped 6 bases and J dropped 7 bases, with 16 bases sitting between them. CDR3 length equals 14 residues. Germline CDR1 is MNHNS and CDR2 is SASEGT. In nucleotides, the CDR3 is TGTGCCAGCAGCACTAGCGTCAGGGGGAATGAGCAGTTCTTC. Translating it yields CASSTSVRGNEQFF.

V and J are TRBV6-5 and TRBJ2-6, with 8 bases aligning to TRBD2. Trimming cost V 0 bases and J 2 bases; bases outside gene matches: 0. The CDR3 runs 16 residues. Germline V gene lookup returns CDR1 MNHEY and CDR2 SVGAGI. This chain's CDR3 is CASSYSRGAGANVLTF. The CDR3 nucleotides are TGTGCCAGCAGTTACTCGCGGGGGGCTGGGGCCAACGTCCTGACTTTC.